The 20 T cell receptor beta chains presented below share a single source sample, sequenced in a study of blood T cell repertoires in COVID-19. Sequencing used immunoSEQ multiplex PCR; TCRdb keeps in-frame clones, though not all of them. The sample includes around 200,000 clones, nearly 90% of them seen just once. Sequencing was performed on peripheral blood. These receptors all come from a woman aged 18-35 years who had recovered from COVID-19.

The gene calls are TRBV10-1 and TRBJ2-6, with TRBD1 identical over 8 bases. Germline V gives CDR1 WNHNN, CDR2 SYGVQD (reference sequence). This CDR3 region has 17 residues. V dropped 4 bases and J dropped 0; count of bases not matched to a gene: 5. CDR3 residues: CASSGGTGNSGANVLTF. As DNA, the CDR3 is TGCGCCAGCAGTGGGGGGACAGGCAACTCTGGGGCCAACGTCCTGACTTTC.

This clone was seen once. The rearrangement links TRBV9 to TRBJ2-7; D is ambiguous. This CDR3 has 14 residues. Germline V gene sequence: CDR1 SGDLS, CDR2 YYNGEE. Trimming stripped 0 bases from V and 0 bases from J, with 7 bases between. The CDR3 protein is CASSVVGSSYEQYF. In nucleotides, the CDR3 is TGTGCCAGCAGCGTAGTTGGCAGCTCCTACGAGCAGTACTTC. Using reference TRBV9 and TRBJ2-7 for the parts outside the CDR3, the full variable domain is DSGVTQTPKHLITATGQRVTLRCSPRSGDLSVYWYQQSLDQGLQFLIQYYNGEERAKGNILERFSAQQFPDLHSELNLSSLELGDSALYFCASSVVGSSYEQYFGPGTRLTVT.

This clone was recorded a few times. This chain connects TRBV30 to TRBJ1-4; D is unclear. Deletions cut 4 bases from V and 8 bases from J, with 11 bases between. Looked up from germline, CDR1 is GTSNPN and CDR2 is SVGIG (reference sequence). The CDR3 contains 12 residues. The CDR3 sequence is CAWTLRGEKLFF. CDR3 in DNA: TGTGCCTGGACTCTCAGAGGGGAAAAACTGTTTTTT. Supplemented by reference TRBV30 and TRBJ1-4, the full variable domain reads SQTIHQWPATLVQPVGSPLSLECTVEGTSNPNLYWYRQAAGRGLQLLFYSVGIGQISSEVPQNLSASRPQDRQFILSSKKLLLSDSGFYLCAWTLRGEKLFFGSGTQLSVL.

This clone was seen a single time. The genes are TRBV19 and TRBJ2-2, with D unresolved. From germline, CDR1 is LNHDA and CDR2 SQIVND (reference sequence). The V end lost 5 bases, the J end lost 5 bases, and 9 bases lay between the germline ends. This CDR3 region has 13 residues. The CDR3: CASSVGRTGELFF. The CDR3 DNA reads as TGTGCCAGTAGTGTAGGTAGAACCGGGGAGCTGTTTTTT.

The rearrangement uses TRBV11-2 and TRBJ2-1, with TRBD2 matching 15 bases. Trimming took 5 bases from V and 9 from J; bases not matched to a gene: 8. This CDR3 comprises 16 residues. CDR1 and CDR2 from the germline V gene are SGHAT and FQNNGV. Here the CDR3 DNA reads TGTGCCAGCAGCCTTAGGACTAGCGGGAGGGCCGGTGAGCAGTTCTTC. Protein: CASSLRTSGRAGEQFF.

The chain has TRBV27 and TRBJ1-5; D remains unclear. Trimming stripped 3 bases from V and 1 base from J, with 7 bases between. This CDR3 has 14 amino acids. Looked up from germline, CDR1 is MNHEY and CDR2 is SMNVEV (reference sequence). The CDR3 sequence is CASSLSRSNQPQHF. The DNA for the CDR3 is TGTGCCAGCAGTTTGTCGAGGAGCAATCAGCCCCAGCATTTT.

This chain joins TRBV10-2 and TRBJ1-3; perhaps TRBD1 as D (5 bases). V shed 6 bases and J shed 0 bases, with 12 bases lying between them. CDR3 length: 15 residues. From germline, CDR1 is WSHSY and CDR2 SAAADI. CDR3: CASRKLGPSGNTIYF. The CDR3 nucleotides are TGCGCCAGCAGGAAGTTGGGGCCCTCTGGAAACACCATATATTTT.

This chain joins TRBV5-6 and TRBJ1-1; D uncertain. The CDR3 is 14 amino acids. Germline V gives CDR1 SGHDT, CDR2 YYEEEE. V lost 3 bases and J lost 6, with 15 bases in between. The CDR3 is CASSSTPGGAEAFF. CDR3 coding DNA: TGTGCCAGCAGCTCGACCCCAGGAGGCGCTGAAGCTTTCTTT.

The chain joins TRBV18 to TRBJ1-2; 8 bases agree with TRBD1. Unmatched junction bases numbered 4, after V lost 4 bases and J lost 6 bases. CDR1 KGHSH and CDR2 LQKENI come from the germline V gene. CDR3 length equals 13 residues. CDR3 loop: CASSQGQENGYTF. Written as DNA, the CDR3 is TGTGCCAGCTCACAGGGACAGGAGAATGGCTACACCTTC.

The V call is TRBV5-1, the J call TRBJ2-1; 7 bases fit TRBD1. J gave up 0 bases and V 2 bases, and 11 bases lay outside the gene matches. This CDR3 has 18 residues. From germline, CDR1 is SGHRS and CDR2 YFSETQ. CDR3 coding DNA: TGCGCCAGCAGCTTACCCGAGACAGGGCGAAGCTCCTACAATGAGCAGTTCTTC. The encoded protein is CASSLPETGRSSYNEQFF.

The chain recombines TRBV4-3 with TRBJ1-1; 8 bases agree with TRBD1. Germline CDR1 and CDR2: LGHNA and YSLEER. CDR3 size: 14 residues. Germline trimming cut 3 bases from V and 5 bases from J; bases unmatched to any gene: 5. CDR3 DNA: TGCGCCAGCAGCCAGACAGGGGCTGGGACTGAAGCTTTCTTT. Amino acid sequence: CASSQTGAGTEAFF.

The chain uses TRBV4-3 and TRBJ1-2; D is possibly TRBD1 (6 bases). Deletions cut 0 bases from V and 4 bases from J, with 12 bases between. Germline CDR1 is LGHNA and CDR2 is YSLEER. This CDR3 is 15 amino acids long. CDR3 nucleotides: TGCGCCAGCAGCCAAGAGGACAGAAACTCCTATGGCTACACCTTC. This gives the protein CASSQEDRNSYGYTF.

The chain links TRBV18 to TRBJ1-1, with D possibly matching TRBD1 (5 bases). CDR1 KGHSH and CDR2 LQKENI come from the germline V gene. The CDR3 contains 15 residues. Trimming took 2 bases from V and 2 from J, leaving 12 bases between them. The CDR3 loop is CASSPGFTGNTEAFF. As DNA, the CDR3 is TGTGCCAGCTCACCAGGGTTTACAGGAAACACTGAAGCTTTCTTT.

The chain combines TRBV29-1 with TRBJ1-1; D unresolved. The CDR3 is 13 residues long. V was trimmed by 4 bases and J by 0 bases, leaving 9 bases between them. In germline, CDR1 is SQVTM, CDR2 ANQGSEA. The CDR3 spells CSVVKRMNTEAFF. The CDR3 DNA reads as TGCAGCGTTGTTAAGAGGATGAACACTGAAGCTTTCTTT.

The chain is built from TRBV5-4 and TRBJ1-6; 8 positions match TRBD1. V was clipped by 4 bases and J by 7 bases; unmatched bases: 4. The CDR3 spans 14 residues. Germline V gene lookup returns CDR1 SGHNT and CDR2 YYREEE (reference sequence). The CDR3 here is CASSPGQGNSPLHF. CDR3 in DNA: TGTGCCAGCAGCCCCGGACAGGGCAATTCACCCCTCCACTTT.

The rearrangement uses TRBV18 and TRBJ2-5, with 16 bases identical to TRBD2. CDR1 and CDR2 (germline): KGHSH, LQKENI. With V trimmed by 0 bases and J by 5 bases, 0 bases remained unmatched. CDR3 length: 16 amino acids. This CDR3 is CASSPPGLAGGETQYF. The CDR3 DNA follows: TGTGCCAGCTCACCACCGGGACTAGCGGGAGGGGAGACCCAGTACTTC.

This clone was seen a handful of times. This sequence joins TRBV18 and TRBJ1-2; perhaps TRBD1 as D (6 bases). Trimming took off 3 bases at V and 4 bases at J, with 9 bases between the two ends. This CDR3 has 13 amino acids. Germline values: CDR1 KGHSH, CDR2 LQKENI. The chain's CDR3 is CASSPDSSYGYTF. The CDR3 region has the DNA TGTGCCAGCTCACCGGACAGCTCCTATGGCTACACCTTC.

The V call is TRBV11-3, the J call TRBJ2-3, with 12 bases identical to TRBD2. The germline V gene encodes CDR1 SGHNT and CDR2 YENEEA. This CDR3 has 17 amino acids. The J segment lost 0 bases and the V segment lost 5 bases, leaving 6 bases of the junction unmatched. The CDR3 protein is CASSHGTSGLSTDTQYF. DNA of the CDR3: TGTGCCAGCAGCCACGGGACTAGCGGGTTGAGCACAGATACGCAGTATTTT.

The J gene is TRBJ2-2, the V gene TRBV5-1; TRBD1 agrees at 9 bases. CDR1 and CDR2 from the germline V gene are SGHRS and YFSETQ. The V segment lost 0 bases and the J segment 6 bases; nucleotides outside the gene matches: 6. The CDR3 is 16 residues long. The CDR3 loop reads CASSLEGQGLAGELFF. The CDR3, as DNA: TGCGCCAGCAGCTTGGAAGGACAGGGGTTGGCCGGGGAGCTGTTTTTT.

The chain joins TRBV11-2 to TRBJ2-7; 9 bases align to TRBD1. This CDR3 is built from 16 residues. The germline V gene has CDR1 SGHAT and CDR2 FQNNGV. V shed 5 bases and J 5 bases; nucleotides not matched to a gene: 13. The CDR3 reads CASSPSRQGGLNEQYF. Written as DNA, the CDR3 is TGTGCCAGCAGCCCTTCAAGACAGGGGGGTCTGAACGAGCAGTACTTC.